Listed below are T cell receptor beta chains from one sample, sequenced in a study of CD8 T cells in ankylosing spondylitis. TCRdb re-called the 5' RACE reads through MiXCR, storing one row per CDR3 protein. The sample holds 20,000 to 30,000 distinct CDR3 sequences, just over 2.5% seen once. Sequencing input: blood, either unsorted or a sorted T cell fraction (not recorded which). The receptors were gathered from a female donor with ankylosing spondylitis or in good health (not recorded which). CDR3s include the opening cysteine and the closing phenylalanine or tryptophan. D genes are given only for firm matches. A row's size may be missing; if present it is once, few, many or a size class.

abundance	v_gene	d_gene	j_gene	CDR3aa	CDR3nt
many	TRBV9	NA	TRBJ2-3	CASSVDSGATDTQYF	TGTGCCAGCAGCGTAGATTCGGGGGCGACAGATACGCAGTATTTT
many	TRBV9	TRBD1	TRBJ2-7	CASSVTGQEIYEQYF	TGTGCCAGCAGCGTAACCGGACAGGAGATCTACGAGCAGTACTTC
many	TRBV9	TRBD2	TRBJ2-1	CASSVISGGDNEQFF	TGTGCCAGCAGCGTAATCAGCGGGGGGGACAATGAGCAGTTCTTC
many	TRBV9	NA	TRBJ1-5	CASSVGFDSNQPQHF	TGTGCCAGCAGCGTAGGGTTCGATAGCAATCAGCCCCAGCATTTT
many	TRBV9	NA	TRBJ1-1	CASSVAGSSTEAFF	TGTGCCAGCAGCGTAGCGGGGTCCTCCACTGAAGCTTTCTTT
few	TRBV9	NA	TRBJ1-3	CASSVGGDGNTIYF	TGTGCCAGCAGCGTAGGTGGGGATGGAAACACCATATATTTT
many	TRBV9	NA	TRBJ1-5	CASSVDYNQPQHF	TGTGCCAGCAGCGTAGACTACAATCAGCCCCAGCATTTT
many	TRBV9	NA	TRBJ2-1	CASSVGGDPYNEQFF	TGTGCCAGCAGCGTAGGGGGAGACCCTTACAATGAGCAGTTCTTC
many	TRBV9	NA	TRBJ2-7	CASSVTAGATGEQYF	TGTGCCAGCAGCGTAACGGCAGGGGCTACAGGGGAGCAGTACTTC
NA	TRBV9	NA	TRBJ1-2	CASSARTANYGYTF	TGTGCCAGCAGCGCCCGGACAGCTAACTATGGCTACACCTTC
many	TRBV9	NA	TRBJ2-1	CASSIEGLAYNEQFF	TGTGCCAGCAGCATAGAGGGCCTCGCCTACAATGAGCAGTTCTTC
many	TRBV9	TRBD2	TRBJ2-1	CASSVAGEQYNEQFF	TGTGCCAGCAGCGTCGCGGGGGAGCAGTACAATGAGCAGTTCTTC
many	TRBV9	NA	TRBJ1-1	CASSAEPVYEAFF	TGTGCCAGCAGCGCAGAGCCGGTCTATGAAGCTTTCTTT
many	TRBV9	TRBD2	TRBJ2-1	CASSLHPASGGFSYNEQFF	TGTGCCAGCAGCCTCCACCCCGCTAGCGGGGGGTTCTCCTACAATGAGCAGTTCTTC
many	TRBV9	NA	TRBJ1-1	CASSVPPWDTEAFF	TGTGCCAGCAGCGTTCCCCCCTGGGACACTGAAGCTTTCTTT
many	TRBV9	TRBD1	TRBJ2-7	CASSVAGTGLYEQYF	TGTGCCAGCAGCGTAGCCGGGACAGGGCTCTACGAGCAGTACTTC
many	TRBV9	NA	TRBJ2-1	CASSVGPEANEQFF	TGTGCCAGCAGCGTAGGTCCGGAGGCCAATGAGCAGTTCTTC
large	TRBV20-1	TRBD2	TRBJ2-7	CSASGLAGGSSFTYEQYF	TGCAGTGCTTCCGGACTAGCGGGAGGGAGTTCTTTTACCTACGAGCAGTACTTC
many	TRBV9	NA	TRBJ1-2	CASSVEKGGGYTF	TGTGCCAGCAGCGTAGAAAAAGGAGGTGGCTACACCTTC
many	TRBV9	NA	TRBJ2-2	CASASPEGNTGELFF	TGTGCCAGCGCATCACCAGAGGGGAACACCGGGGAGCTGTTTTTT
many	TRBV9	TRBD1	TRBJ2-3	CASSAEDGQGFDTQYF	TGTGCCAGCAGCGCAGAAGACGGACAGGGGTTCGATACGCAGTATTTT
many	TRBV9	TRBD2	TRBJ2-3	CASSVGRASGGQDTQYF	TGTGCCAGCAGCGTAGGAAGGGCTAGCGGGGGTCAAGATACGCAGTATTTT
few	TRBV9	TRBD2	TRBJ2-1	CASSSGPAGGRNEQFF	TGTGCCAGCAGCTCCGGACCAGCGGGGGGGCGTAATGAGCAGTTCTTC
many	TRBV9	TRBD1	TRBJ2-1	CASSAGTGGRNEQFF	TGTGCCAGCAGCGCCGGGACAGGGGGTAGAAATGAGCAGTTCTTC
medium-sized	TRBV9	TRBD1	TRBJ2-7	CASSVATPGTVGPHEQYF	TGTGCCAGCAGCGTAGCTACCCCCGGGACAGTAGGCCCCCACGAGCAGTACTTC
many	TRBV9	TRBD2	TRBJ2-3	CASSVTPTSGKTDTQYF	TGTGCCAGCAGCGTAACCCCTACTAGCGGGAAAACAGATACGCAGTATTTT
many	TRBV9	TRBD1	TRBJ2-7	CASSVGDREFREQYF	TGTGCCAGCAGCGTAGGGGACAGGGAGTTTCGAGAGCAGTACTTC
many	TRBV9	TRBD2	TRBJ2-1	CASSVGGGRSYNEQFF	TGTGCCAGCAGCGTAGGGGGGGGTCGCTCCTACAATGAGCAGTTCTTC
many	TRBV9	NA	TRBJ2-2	CASRAGNTGELFF	TGTGCCAGCAGGGCGGGAAACACCGGGGAGCTGTTTTTT
many	TRBV9	NA	TRBJ2-7	CASSADGPEQYF	TGTGCCAGCAGCGCCGACGGGCCGGAGCAGTACTTC
many	TRBV9	TRBD1	TRBJ1-2	CASSVDPDRGNGYTF	TGTGCCAGCAGCGTAGACCCGGACAGGGGGAATGGCTACACCTTC
many	TRBV9	TRBD2	TRBJ2-5	CASSVLGGGRQETQYF	TGTGCCAGCAGCGTCCTCGGGGGGGGTCGCCAAGAGACCCAGTACTTC